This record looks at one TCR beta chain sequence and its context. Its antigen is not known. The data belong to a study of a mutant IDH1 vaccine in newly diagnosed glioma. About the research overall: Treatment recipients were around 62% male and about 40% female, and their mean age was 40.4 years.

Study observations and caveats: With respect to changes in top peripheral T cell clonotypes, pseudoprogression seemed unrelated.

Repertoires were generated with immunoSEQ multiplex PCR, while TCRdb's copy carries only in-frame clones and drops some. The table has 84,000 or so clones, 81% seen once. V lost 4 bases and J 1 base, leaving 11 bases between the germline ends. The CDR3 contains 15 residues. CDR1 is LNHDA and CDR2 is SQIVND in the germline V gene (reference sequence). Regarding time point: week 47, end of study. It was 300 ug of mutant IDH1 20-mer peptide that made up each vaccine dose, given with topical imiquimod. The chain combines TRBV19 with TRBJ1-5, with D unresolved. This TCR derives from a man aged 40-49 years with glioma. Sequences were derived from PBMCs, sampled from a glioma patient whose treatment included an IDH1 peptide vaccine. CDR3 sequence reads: CASSKVDGSNQPQHF. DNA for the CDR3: TGTGCCAGTAGTAAAGTCGATGGGAGCAATCAGCCCCAGCATTTT. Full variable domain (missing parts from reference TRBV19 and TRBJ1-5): DGGITQSPKYLFRKEGQNVTLSCEQNLNHDAMYWYRQDPGQGLRLIYYSQIVNDFQKGDIAEGYSVSREKKESFPLTVTSAQKNPTAFYLCASSKVDGSNQPQHFGDGTRLSIL.